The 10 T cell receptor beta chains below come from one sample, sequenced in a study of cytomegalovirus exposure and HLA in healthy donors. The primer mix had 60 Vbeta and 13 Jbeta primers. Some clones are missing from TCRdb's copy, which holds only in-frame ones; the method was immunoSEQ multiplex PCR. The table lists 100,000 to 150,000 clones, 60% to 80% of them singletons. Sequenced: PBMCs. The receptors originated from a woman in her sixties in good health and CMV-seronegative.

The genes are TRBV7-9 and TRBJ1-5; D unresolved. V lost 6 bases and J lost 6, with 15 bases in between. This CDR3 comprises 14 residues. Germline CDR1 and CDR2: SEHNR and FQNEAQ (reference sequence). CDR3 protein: CASSSAGRGQPQHF. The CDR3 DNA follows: TGTGCCAGCAGTTCGGCTGGGCGTGGTCAGCCCCAGCATTTT. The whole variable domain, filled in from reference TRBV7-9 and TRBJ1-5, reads DTGVSQNPRHKITKRGQNVTFRCDPISEHNRLYWYRQTLGQGPEFLTYFQNEAQLEKSRLLSDRFSAERPKGSFSTLEIQRTEQGDSAMYLCASSSAGRGQPQHFGDGTRLSIL.

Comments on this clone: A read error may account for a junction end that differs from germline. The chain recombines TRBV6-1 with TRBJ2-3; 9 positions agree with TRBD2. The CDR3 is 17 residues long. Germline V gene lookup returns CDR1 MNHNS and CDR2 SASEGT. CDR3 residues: CASSEGAGGPFVDTQYF. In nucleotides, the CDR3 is TGTGCCAGCAGCGAAGGGGCGGGAGGGCCATTCGTAGATACGCAGTATTTT.

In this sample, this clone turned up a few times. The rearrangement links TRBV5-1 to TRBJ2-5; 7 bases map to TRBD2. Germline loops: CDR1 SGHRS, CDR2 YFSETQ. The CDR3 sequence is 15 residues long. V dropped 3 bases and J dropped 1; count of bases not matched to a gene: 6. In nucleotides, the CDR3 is TGCGCCAGCAGCTATACCCTAGCGGCCCAAGAGACCCAGTACTTC. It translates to CASSYTLAAQETQYF.

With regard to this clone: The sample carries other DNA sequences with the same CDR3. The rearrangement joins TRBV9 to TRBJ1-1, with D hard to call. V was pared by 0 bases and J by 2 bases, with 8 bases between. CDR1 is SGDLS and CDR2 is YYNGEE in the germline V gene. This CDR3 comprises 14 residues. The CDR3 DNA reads TGTGCCAGCAGCGTAGTAGGCGGAAACACTGAAGCTTTCTTT. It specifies CASSVVGGNTEAFF.

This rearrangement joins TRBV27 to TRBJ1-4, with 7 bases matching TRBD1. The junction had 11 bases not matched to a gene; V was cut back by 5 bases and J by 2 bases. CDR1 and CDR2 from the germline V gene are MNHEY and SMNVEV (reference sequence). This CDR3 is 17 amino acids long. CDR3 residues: CASSPLSQGVTNEKLFF. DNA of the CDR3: TGTGCCAGCAGTCCATTGTCCCAGGGGGTGACTAATGAAAAACTGTTTTTT.

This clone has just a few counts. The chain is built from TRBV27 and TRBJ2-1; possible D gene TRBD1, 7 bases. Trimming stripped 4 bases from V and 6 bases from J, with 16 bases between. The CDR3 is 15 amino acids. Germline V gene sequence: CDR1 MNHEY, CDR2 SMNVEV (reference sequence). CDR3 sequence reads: CASSSNRGRGNEQFF. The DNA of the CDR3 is TGTGCCAGCAGTTCAAATAGGGGGCGGGGCAATGAGCAGTTCTTC.

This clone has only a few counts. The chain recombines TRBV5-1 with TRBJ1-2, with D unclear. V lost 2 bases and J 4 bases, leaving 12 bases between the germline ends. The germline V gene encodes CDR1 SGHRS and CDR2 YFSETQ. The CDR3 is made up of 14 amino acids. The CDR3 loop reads CASSFRREGYGYTF. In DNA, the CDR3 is TGCGCCAGCAGCTTTAGGCGCGAGGGCTATGGCTACACCTTC.

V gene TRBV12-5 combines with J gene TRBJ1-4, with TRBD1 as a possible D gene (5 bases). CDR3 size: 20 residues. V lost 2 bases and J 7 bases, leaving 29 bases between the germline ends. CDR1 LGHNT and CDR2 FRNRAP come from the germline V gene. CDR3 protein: CASGLSPRARLWRRSEKLFF. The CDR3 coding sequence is TGTGCTAGTGGTTTGTCACCCAGGGCTCGGTTATGGCGGCGAAGTGAAAAACTGTTTTTT.

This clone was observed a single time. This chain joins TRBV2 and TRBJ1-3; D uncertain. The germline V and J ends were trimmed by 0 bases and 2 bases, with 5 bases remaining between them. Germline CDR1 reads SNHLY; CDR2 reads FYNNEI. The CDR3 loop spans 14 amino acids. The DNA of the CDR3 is TGTGCCAGCAGTGAAGCGCGGACTGGAAACACCATATATTTT. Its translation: CASSEARTGNTIYF.

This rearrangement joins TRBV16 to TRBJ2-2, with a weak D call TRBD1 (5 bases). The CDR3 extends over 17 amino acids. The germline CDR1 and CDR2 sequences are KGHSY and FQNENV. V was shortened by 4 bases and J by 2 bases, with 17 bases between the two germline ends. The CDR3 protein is CASSPVPGRVNTGELFF. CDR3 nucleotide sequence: TGTGCCAGCAGCCCGGTCCCGGGCAGGGTAAACACCGGGGAGCTGTTTTTT.